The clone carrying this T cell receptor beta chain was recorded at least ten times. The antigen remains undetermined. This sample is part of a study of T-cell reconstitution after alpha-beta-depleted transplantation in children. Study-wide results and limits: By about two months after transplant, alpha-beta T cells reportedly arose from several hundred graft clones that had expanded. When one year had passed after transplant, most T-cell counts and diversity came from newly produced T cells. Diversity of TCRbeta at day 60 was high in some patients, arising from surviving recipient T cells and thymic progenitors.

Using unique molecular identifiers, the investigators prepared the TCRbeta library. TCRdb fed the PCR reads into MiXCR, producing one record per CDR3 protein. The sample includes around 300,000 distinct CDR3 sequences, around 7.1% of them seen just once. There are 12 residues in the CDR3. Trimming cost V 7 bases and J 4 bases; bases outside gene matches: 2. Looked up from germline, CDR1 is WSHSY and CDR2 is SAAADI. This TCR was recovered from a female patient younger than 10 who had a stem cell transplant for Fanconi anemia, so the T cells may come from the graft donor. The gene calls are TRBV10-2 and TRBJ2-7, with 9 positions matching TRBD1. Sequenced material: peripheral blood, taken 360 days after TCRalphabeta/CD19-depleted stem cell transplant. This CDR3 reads CASTGTGYEQYF. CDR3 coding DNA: TGCGCCAGCACCGGGACAGGGTACGAGCAGTACTTC.